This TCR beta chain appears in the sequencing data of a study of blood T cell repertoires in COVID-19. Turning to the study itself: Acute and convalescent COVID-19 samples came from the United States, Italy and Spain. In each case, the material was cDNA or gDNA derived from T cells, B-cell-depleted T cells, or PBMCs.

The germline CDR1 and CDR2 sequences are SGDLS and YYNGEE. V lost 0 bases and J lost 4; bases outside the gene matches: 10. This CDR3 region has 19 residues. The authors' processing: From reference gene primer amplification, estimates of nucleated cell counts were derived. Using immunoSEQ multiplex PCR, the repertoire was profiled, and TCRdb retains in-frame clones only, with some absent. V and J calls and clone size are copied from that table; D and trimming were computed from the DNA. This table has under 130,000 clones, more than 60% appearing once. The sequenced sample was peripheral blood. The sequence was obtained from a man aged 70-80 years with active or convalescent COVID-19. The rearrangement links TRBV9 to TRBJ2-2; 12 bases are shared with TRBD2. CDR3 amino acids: CASSVAEWRLAGATGELFF. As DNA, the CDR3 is TGTGCCAGCAGCGTAGCCGAATGGAGACTAGCGGGAGCCACCGGGGAGCTGTTTTTT.